This T cell receptor (beta chain) was sequenced for a study of blood T cell repertoires in COVID-19. Whole-study context: The samples span acute and convalescent COVID-19 from the United States, Italy and Spain.

TCRdb keeps only in-frame clones here, not all; method: immunoSEQ multiplex PCR. The top ten clones hold approximately 3% of a sample with about 190,000 clones, approximately 84% of them seen once. The CDR3 runs 16 residues. V was trimmed by 4 bases and J by 4 bases, leaving 20 bases between them. The germline V gene encodes CDR1 SGHRS and CDR2 YFSETQ. This receptor was identified in a woman in her twenties or thirties who had recovered from COVID-19. The sequencing sample was made of PBMCs or T cells enriched from blood (not recorded which). V is TRBV5-1 and J is TRBJ1-2; D may be TRBD1 (6 bases). This CDR3 is CASSEGTLQGFYGYTF. The CDR3 nucleotides are TGCGCCAGCAGCGAAGGGACCTTACAGGGTTTCTATGGCTACACCTTC.